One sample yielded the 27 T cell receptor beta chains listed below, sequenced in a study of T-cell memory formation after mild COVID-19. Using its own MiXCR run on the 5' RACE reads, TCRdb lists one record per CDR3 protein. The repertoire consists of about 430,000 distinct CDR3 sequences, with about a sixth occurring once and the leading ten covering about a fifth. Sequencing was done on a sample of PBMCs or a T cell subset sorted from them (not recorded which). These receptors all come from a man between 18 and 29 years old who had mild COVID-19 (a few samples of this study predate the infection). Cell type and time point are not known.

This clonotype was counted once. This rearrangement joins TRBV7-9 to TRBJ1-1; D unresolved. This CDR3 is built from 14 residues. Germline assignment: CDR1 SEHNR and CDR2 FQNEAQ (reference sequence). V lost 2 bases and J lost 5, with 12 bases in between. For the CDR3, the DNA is TGTGCCAGCAGCTTAAAGCCAGAAGAGACTGAAGCTTTCTTT. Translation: CASSLKPEETEAFF. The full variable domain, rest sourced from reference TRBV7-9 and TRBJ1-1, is DTGVSQNPRHKITKRGQNVTFRCDPISEHNRLYWYRQTLGQGPEFLTYFQNEAQLEKSRLLSDRFSAERPKGSFSTLEIQRTEQGDSAMYLCASSLKPEETEAFFGQGTRLTVV.

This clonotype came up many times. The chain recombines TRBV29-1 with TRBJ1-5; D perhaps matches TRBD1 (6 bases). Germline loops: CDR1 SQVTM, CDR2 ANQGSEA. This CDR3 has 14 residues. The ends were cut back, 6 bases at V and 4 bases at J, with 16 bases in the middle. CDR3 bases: TGCAGCGTAGCCGGAACAGGGAAGAATCAGCCCCAGCATTTT. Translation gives CSVAGTGKNQPQHF. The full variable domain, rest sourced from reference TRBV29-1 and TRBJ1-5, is SAVISQKPSRDICQRGTSLTIQCQVDSQVTMMFWYRQQPGQSLTLIATANQGSEATYESGFVIDKFPISRPNLTFSTLTVSNMSPEDSSIYLCSVAGTGKNQPQHFGDGTRLSIL.

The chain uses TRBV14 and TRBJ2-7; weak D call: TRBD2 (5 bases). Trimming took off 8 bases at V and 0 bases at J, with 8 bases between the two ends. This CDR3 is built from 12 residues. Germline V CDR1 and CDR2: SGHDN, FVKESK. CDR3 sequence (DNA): TGTGCCAGCGGGGAGACCTCCTACGAGCAGTACTTC. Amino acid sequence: CASGETSYEQYF.

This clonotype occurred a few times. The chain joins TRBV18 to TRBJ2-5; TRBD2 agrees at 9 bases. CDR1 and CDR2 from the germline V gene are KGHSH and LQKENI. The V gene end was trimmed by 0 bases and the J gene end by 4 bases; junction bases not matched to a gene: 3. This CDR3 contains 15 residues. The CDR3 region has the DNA TGTGCCAGCTCACCACCGGGACTAGCAAGAGAGACCCAGTACTTC. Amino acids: CASSPPGLARETQYF.

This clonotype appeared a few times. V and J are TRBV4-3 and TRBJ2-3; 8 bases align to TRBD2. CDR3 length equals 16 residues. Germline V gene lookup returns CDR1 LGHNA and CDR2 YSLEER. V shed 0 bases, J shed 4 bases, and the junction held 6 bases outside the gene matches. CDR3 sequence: CASSQDRGGFADTQYF. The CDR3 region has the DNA TGCGCCAGCAGCCAAGATCGGGGGGGGTTTGCAGATACGCAGTATTTT.

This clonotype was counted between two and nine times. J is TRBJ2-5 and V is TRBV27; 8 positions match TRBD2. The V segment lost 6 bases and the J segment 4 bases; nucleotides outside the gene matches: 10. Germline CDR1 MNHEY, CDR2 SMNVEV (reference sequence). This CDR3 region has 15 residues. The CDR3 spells CASSPGGRFGETQYF. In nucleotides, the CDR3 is TGTGCCAGCAGCCCGGGGGGGCGGTTTGGAGAGACCCAGTACTTC.

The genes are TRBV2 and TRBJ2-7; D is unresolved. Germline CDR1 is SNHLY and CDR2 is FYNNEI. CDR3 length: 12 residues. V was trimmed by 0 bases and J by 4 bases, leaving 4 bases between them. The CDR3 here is CASSEAAYEQYV. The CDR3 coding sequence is TGTGCCAGCAGTGAAGCGGCTTACGAGCAGTACGTC.

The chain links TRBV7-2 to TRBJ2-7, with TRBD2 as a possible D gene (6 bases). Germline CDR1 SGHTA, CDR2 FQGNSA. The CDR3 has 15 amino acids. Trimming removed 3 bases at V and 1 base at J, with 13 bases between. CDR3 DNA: TGTGCCAGCAGCTTGGGACGGGGGTGGTCCTACGAGCAGTACTTC. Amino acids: CASSLGRGWSYEQYF.

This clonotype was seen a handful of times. The CDR3 DNA sequence: TGCAGTGCTAGAGAGGGACTAGAGCAGTTCTTC. Protein: CSAREGLEQFF. This chain connects TRBV20-1 to TRBJ2-1; 7 nucleotides line up with TRBD2. Germline CDR1 DFQATT, CDR2 SNEGSKA (reference sequence). CDR3 length: 11 residues. The junction had 0 bases not matched to a gene; V was cut back by 0 bases and J by 10 bases.

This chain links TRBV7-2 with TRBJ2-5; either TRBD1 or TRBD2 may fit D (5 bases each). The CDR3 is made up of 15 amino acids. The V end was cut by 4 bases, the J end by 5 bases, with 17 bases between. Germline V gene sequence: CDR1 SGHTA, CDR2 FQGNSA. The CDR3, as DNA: TGTGCCAGCAGCTCCTCCGGGACCCGCCTGGAGACCCAGTACTTC. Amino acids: CASSSSGTRLETQYF.

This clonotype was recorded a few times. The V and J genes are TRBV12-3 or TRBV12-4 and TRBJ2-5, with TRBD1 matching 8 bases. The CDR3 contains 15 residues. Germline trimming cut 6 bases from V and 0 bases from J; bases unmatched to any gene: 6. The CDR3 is CASSPRTGYQETQYF. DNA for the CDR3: TGTGCCAGCAGCCCGCGGACAGGGTACCAAGAGACCCAGTACTTC.

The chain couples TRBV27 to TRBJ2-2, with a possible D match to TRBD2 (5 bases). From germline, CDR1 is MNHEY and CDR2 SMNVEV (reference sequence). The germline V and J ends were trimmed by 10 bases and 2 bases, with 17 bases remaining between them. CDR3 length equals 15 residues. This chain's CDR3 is CATKPGTQNTGELFF. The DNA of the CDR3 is TGTGCCACCAAGCCGGGAACCCAAAACACCGGGGAGCTGTTTTTT.

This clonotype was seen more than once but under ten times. The CDR3 coding sequence is TGTGCCATCAGTGATATCGGGGGAAGGGCGACTGAAGCTTTCTTT. Encoded protein: CAISDIGGRATEAFF. The rearrangement links TRBV10-3 to TRBJ1-1, with a weak D call TRBD1 (5 bases). CDR3 length equals 15 residues. CDR1 and CDR2 from the germline V gene are ENHRY and SYGVKD. Between the trimmed V and J ends, which lost 3 bases and 5 bases, there was a span of 16 bases.

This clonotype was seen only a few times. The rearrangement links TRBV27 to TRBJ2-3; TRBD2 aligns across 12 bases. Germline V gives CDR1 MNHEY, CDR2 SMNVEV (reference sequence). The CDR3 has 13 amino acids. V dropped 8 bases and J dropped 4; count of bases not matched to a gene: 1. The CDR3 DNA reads TGTGCCAGCGGACTAGCGGGGCCAGATACGCAGTATTTT. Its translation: CASGLAGPDTQYF.

The CDR3 region is CAIRGQGANGYTF. The CDR3, as DNA: TGTGCCATCAGGGGACAGGGGGCTAATGGCTACACCTTC. J is TRBJ1-2 and V is TRBV10-3; 12 positions match TRBD1. CDR1 is ENHRY and CDR2 is SYGVKD in the germline V gene. V trimming: 6 bases; J trimming: 6 bases; junction bases outside the gene matches: 2. The length of the CDR3 is 13 residues.

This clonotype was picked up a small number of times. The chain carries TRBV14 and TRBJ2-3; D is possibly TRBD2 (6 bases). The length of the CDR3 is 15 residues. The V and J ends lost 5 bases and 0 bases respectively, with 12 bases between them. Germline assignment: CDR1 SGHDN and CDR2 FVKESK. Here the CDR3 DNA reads TGTGCCAGCAGCGCTCCCGGGACTAGCACAGATACGCAGTATTTT. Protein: CASSAPGTSTDTQYF. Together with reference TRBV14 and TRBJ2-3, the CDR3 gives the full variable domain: EAGVTQFPSHSVIEKGQTVTLRCDPISGHDNLYWYRRVMGKEIKFLLHFVKESKQDESGMPNNRFLAERTGGTYSTLKVQPAELEDSGVYFCASSAPGTSTDTQYFGPGTRLTVL.

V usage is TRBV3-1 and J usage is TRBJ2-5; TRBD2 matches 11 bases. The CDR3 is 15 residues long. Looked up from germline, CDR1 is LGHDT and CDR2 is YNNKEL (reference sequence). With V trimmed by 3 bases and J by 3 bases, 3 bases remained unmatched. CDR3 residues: CASSHLAGGEETQYF. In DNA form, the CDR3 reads TGTGCCAGCAGCCACTTAGCGGGGGGGGAAGAGACCCAGTACTTC.

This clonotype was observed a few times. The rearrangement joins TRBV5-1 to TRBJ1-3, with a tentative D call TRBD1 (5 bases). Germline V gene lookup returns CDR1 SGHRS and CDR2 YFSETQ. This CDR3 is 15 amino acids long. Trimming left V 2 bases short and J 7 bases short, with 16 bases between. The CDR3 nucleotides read TGCGCCAGCAGCTTAACAGGAACGTTCCCGAACACCATATATTTT. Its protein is CASSLTGTFPNTIYF.

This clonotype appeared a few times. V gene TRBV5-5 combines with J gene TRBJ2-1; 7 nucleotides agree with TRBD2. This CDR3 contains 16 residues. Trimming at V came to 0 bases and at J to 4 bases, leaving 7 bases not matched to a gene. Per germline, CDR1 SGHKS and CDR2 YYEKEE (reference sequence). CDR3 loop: CASSLEAGIRYNEQFF. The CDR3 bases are TGTGCCAGCAGCTTGGAAGCGGGGATTCGATACAATGAGCAGTTCTTC.

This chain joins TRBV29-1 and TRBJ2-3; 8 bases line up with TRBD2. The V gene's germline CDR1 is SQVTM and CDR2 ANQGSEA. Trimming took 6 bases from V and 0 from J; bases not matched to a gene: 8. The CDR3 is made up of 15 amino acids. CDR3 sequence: CSVESPSGSTDTQYF. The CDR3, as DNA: TGCAGCGTCGAAAGTCCTAGCGGGAGCACAGATACGCAGTATTTT.

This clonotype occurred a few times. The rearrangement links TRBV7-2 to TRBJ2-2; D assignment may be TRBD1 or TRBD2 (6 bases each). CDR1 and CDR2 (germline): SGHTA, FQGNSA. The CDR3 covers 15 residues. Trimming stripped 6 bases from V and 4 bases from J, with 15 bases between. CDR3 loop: CASRPPGGGTGELFF. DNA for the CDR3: TGTGCCAGCAGACCACCCGGGGGCGGCACCGGGGAGCTGTTTTTT.

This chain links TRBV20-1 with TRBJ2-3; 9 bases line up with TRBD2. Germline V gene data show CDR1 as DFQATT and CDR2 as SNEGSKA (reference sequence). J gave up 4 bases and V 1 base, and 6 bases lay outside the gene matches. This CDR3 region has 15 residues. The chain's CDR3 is CSARVPSGVADTQYF. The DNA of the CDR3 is TGCAGTGCTAGAGTGCCTAGCGGGGTCGCAGATACGCAGTATTTT.

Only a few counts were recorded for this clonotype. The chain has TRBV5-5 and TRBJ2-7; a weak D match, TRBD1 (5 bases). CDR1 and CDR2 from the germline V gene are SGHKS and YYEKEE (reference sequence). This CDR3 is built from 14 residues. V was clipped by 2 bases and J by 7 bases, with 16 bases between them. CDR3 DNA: TGTGCCAGCAGCTTTAGTAGTGGGGCCGGGGAGCAGTACGTC. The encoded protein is CASSFSSGAGEQYV.

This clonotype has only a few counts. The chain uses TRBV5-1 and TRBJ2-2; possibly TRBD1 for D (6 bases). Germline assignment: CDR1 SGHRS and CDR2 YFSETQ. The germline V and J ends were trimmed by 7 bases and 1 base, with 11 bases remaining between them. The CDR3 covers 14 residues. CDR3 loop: CASDTTGNTGELFF. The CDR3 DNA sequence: TGCGCCAGCGACACGACAGGGAACACCGGGGAGCTGTTTTTT.

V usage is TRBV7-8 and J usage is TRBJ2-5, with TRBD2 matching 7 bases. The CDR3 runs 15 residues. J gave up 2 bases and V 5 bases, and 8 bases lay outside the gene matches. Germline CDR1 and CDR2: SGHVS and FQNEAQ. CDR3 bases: TGTGCCAGCAGCCCCCAGGTCGGGGGGCAAGAGACCCAGTACTTC. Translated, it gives CASSPQVGGQETQYF.

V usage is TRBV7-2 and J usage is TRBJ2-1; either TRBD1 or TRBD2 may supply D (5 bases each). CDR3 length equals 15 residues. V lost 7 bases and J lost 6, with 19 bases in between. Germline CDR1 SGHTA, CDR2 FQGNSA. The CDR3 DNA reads TGTGCCAGCACCTGGAGGCAGGGTCGCGGCAATGAGCAGTTCTTC. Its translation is CASTWRQGRGNEQFF.

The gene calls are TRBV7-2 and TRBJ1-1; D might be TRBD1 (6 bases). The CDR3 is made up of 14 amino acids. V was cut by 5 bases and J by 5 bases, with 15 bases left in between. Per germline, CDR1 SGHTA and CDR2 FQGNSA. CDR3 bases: TGTGCCAGCAGCAATCAGGGGAAATGGACTGAAGCTTTCTTT. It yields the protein CASSNQGKWTEAFF.